This TCR beta chain was sequenced for a study of human T cells and chemical hapten exposure. Overall study context: The variation in per-sample TCR yields arose mainly from small differences in pooled library volumes.

Single cDNA molecules in the library carried unique molecular identifiers attached during preparation. In the original workflow: TCRs per sample had a median of approximately 96,000 and ranged from roughly 20,000 to 690,600. One entry per CDR3 protein, called by TCRdb with MiXCR from the reads. The V and J calls and clone size are TCRdb's, not the authors'. This sample has roughly 120,000 distinct CDR3 sequences, with 8.5% to 9% found just once. Total RNA came from unfractionated whole blood. V shed 4 bases, J shed 5 bases, and the junction held 5 bases outside the gene matches. The CDR3 has 15 amino acids. Germline V lookup: CDR1 SGHDT, CDR2 YYEEEE.

This TCR was sampled from a human donor in good health. Some clones in this sample may be carry-over from other donors' samples. This rearrangement joins TRBV5-6 to TRBJ2-1, with 11 positions matching TRBD1. Input material: whole blood. The CDR3 DNA is TGTGCCAGCAGCCAACCGGGACAGGGGGACAATGAGCAGTTCTTC. Protein product: CASSQPGQGDNEQFF.